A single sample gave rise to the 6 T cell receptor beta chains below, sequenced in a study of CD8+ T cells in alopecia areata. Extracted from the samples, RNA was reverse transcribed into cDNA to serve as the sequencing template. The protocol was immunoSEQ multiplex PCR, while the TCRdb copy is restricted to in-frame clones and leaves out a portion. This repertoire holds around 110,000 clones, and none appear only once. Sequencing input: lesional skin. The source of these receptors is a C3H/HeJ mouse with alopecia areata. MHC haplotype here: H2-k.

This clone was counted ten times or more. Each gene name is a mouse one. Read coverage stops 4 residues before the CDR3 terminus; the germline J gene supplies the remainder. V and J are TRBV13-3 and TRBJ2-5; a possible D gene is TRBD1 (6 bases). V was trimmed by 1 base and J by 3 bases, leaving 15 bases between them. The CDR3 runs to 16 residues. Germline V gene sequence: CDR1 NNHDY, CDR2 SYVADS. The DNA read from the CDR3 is TGTGCCAGCAGTGATCAAATGGGGACAAAACAAGAC. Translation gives CASSDQMGTKQD. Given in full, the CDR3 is CASSDQMGTKQDTQYF. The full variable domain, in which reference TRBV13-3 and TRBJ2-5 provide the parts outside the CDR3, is EAAVTQSPRSKVAVTGGKVTLSCHQTNNHDYMYWYRQDTGHGLRLIHYSYVADSTEKGDIPDGYKASRPSQENFSLILELASLSQTAVYFCASSDQMGTKQDTQYFGPGTRLLVL.

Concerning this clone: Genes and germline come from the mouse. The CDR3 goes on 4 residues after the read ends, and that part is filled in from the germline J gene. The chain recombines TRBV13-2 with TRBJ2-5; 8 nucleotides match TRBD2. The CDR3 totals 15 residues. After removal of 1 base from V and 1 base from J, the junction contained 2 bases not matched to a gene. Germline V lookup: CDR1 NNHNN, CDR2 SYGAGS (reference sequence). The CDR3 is CASGDWGGHQDTQYF. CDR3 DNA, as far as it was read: TGTGCCAGCGGTGATTGGGGGGGGCACCAAGAC.

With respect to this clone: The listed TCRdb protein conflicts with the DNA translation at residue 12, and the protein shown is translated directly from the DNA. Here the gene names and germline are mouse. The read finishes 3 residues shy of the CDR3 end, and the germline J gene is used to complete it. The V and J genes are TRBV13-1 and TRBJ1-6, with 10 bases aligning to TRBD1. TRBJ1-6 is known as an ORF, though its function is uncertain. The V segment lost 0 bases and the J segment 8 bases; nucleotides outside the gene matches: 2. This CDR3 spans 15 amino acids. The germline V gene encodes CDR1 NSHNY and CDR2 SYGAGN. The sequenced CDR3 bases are TGTGCCAGCAGTGATGTGGGACAGGGGTATTCGCCC. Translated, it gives CASSDVGQGYSP. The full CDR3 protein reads CASSDVGQGYSPLYF.

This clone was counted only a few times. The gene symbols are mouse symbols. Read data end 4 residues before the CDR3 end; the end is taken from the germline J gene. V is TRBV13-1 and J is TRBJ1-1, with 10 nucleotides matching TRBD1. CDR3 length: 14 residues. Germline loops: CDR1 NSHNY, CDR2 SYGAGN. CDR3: CASSPGQGSTEVFF. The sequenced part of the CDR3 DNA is TGTGCCAGCAGCCCGGGACAGGGGTCGACA.

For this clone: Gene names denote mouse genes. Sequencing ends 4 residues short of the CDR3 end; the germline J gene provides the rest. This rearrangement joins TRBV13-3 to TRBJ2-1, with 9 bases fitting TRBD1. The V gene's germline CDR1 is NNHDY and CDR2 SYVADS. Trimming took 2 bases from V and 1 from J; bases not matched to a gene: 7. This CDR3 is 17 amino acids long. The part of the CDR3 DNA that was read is TGTGCCAGCAGTGAGAGGGACAGGGTTTGGAACTATGCT. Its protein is CASSERDRVWNYA. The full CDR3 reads CASSERDRVWNYAEQFF.

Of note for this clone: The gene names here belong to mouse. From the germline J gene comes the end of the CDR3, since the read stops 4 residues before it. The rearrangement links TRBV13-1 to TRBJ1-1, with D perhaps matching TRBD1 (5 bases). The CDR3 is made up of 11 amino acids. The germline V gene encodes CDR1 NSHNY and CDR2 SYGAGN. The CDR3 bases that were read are TGTGCCAGCAAACTCGACAGA. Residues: CASKLDR. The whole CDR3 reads CASKLDREVFF.